This entry lists 13 T cell receptor beta chains sequenced from one sample in a study of regulatory T cells in long-lasting Graves disease. Time point given: newly diagnosed GD, antithyroid drugs for less than 3 months. PBMCs were the source of the RNA used for TCR sequencing. Arm-PCR of CDR3 regions and iRepertoire HTBI primers were used to build TCR beta libraries. MiXCR was run by TCRdb on the multiplex PCR reads, yielding one entry per CDR3 protein. The data contain 550,000 or so distinct CDR3 sequences, approximately 12% of them seen just once; the ten biggest clones take up approximately 9%. The sample was also reused in another study, on T cells in Graves' hyperthyroidism and ophthalmopathy.

Source: peripheral blood mononuclear cells (PBMCs), taken at new diagnosis, from a patient treated with antithyroid drugs. Receptors originate from a woman aged 25 to 39 with Graves disease.

In its sample, this clonotype was seen many times. Here the CDR3 reads CASSKIGQGEQFF. Here the CDR3 DNA reads TGTGCCAGCAGTAAAATCGGACAGGGTGAGCAGTTCTTC. The chain employs TRBV2 and TRBJ2-1; 8 bases are a match to TRBD1. Germline lookup yields CDR1 SNHLY and CDR2 FYNNEI. The CDR3 extends over 13 amino acids. V was clipped by 5 bases and J by 9 bases; unmatched bases: 6.

On this clonotype: The junction differs from germline at one of its ends, possibly a read error. The chain couples TRBV4-1 to TRBJ2-1; 8 nucleotides align to TRBD2. The germline V gene encodes CDR1 MGHRA and CDR2 YSYEKL. This CDR3 contains 16 residues. The CDR3 DNA reads as TGCCCCAGCAGCCAAATTTGGGGACTAGGTATCCATGAGCAGTTCTTC. Protein: CPSSQIWGLGIHEQFF.

This clonotype occurred a few times. The genes are TRBV9 and TRBJ1-1, with 12 bases that match TRBD1. Germline V gene sequence: CDR1 SGDLS, CDR2 YYNGEE. Unmatched junction bases numbered 13, after V lost 9 bases and J lost 4 bases. This CDR3 region has 16 residues. The CDR3 loop is CATSPGQGAVGTEAFF. DNA for the CDR3: TGTGCCACGAGTCCGGGACAGGGGGCCGTAGGCACTGAAGCTTTCTTT.

In its sample, this clonotype was seen many times. The chain uses TRBV5-1 and TRBJ2-5; D not certain. The CDR3 is 13 amino acids. V dropped 1 base and J dropped 6 bases, with 10 bases sitting between them. The germline CDR1 and CDR2 sequences are SGHRS and YFSETQ. The chain's CDR3 is CASSLLPMQTQYF. In DNA, the CDR3 is TGCGCCAGCAGCTTGTTGCCAATGCAGACCCAGTACTTC.

J is TRBJ2-1 and V is TRBV12-3 or TRBV12-4; 12 bases align to TRBD2. V dropped 6 bases and J dropped 5; count of bases not matched to a gene: 5. This CDR3 is 15 amino acids long. CDR3 protein: CASRLTSGRNNEQFF. CDR3 nucleotides: TGTGCCAGCAGGTTGACTAGCGGGAGAAACAATGAGCAGTTCTTC.

This clonotype was seen repeatedly, ten times or more. Here the CDR3 reads CSVGVGNTEAFF. In DNA, the CDR3 is TGCAGCGTTGGAGTAGGGAACACTGAAGCTTTCTTT. The chain recombines TRBV29-1 with TRBJ1-1; D gene ambiguous. The CDR3 covers 12 residues. Germline V gene sequence: CDR1 SQVTM, CDR2 ANQGSEA. Trimming removed 4 bases at V and 1 base at J, with 7 bases between.

This clonotype was seen a handful of times. The gene calls are TRBV6-1 and TRBJ2-3; D ambiguous. Trimming cost V 8 bases and J 1 base, with 22 bases left between them. The CDR3 length is 17 residues. The germline gives CDR1 MNHNS, CDR2 SASEGT. For the CDR3, the DNA is TGTGCCAGCGCAGAAAGAGGTAGTCGGCCCCGCACAGATACGCAGTATTTT. Protein sequence: CASAERGSRPRTDTQYF.

At least ten counts were recorded for this clonotype. This chain joins TRBV7-2 and TRBJ2-5; D uncertain. Germline CDR1 and CDR2: SGHTA and FQGNSA. V lost 1 base to trimming and J lost 2 bases, with 8 bases between them. The CDR3 spans 14 residues. The CDR3 DNA reads as TGTGCCAGCAGCTTAGATGTCAGTCAAGAGACCCAGTACTTC. It translates to CASSLDVSQETQYF.

The sample holds many counts of this clonotype. The chain is built from TRBV6-1 and TRBJ1-2, with TRBD1 matching over 7 bases. V trimming: 8 bases; J trimming: 8 bases; junction bases outside the gene matches: 5. This CDR3 spans 11 amino acids. Germline V lookup: CDR1 MNHNS, CDR2 SASEGT. Written as DNA, the CDR3 is TGTGCCAGCTCAACAGGGGTCGGCTACACCTTC. Translated: CASSTGVGYTF.

Details on this clonotype: This may come from a read error, since a much larger clone is one base off. The CDR3 DNA sequence: TGTGCCAGCAGTTCCGACAGAACAGATACGCAGTATTTT. Its protein product is CASSSDRTDTQYF. The rearrangement links TRBV6-2 or TRBV6-3 to TRBJ2-3; TRBD1 might be the D (5 bases). V shed 4 bases and J shed 3 bases, with 8 bases lying between them. This CDR3 has 13 residues. CDR1 is MNHEY, CDR2 SVGEGT, per germline.

Only a few counts were recorded for this clonotype. A much larger clone is a single base away; this may be a read error. The chain combines TRBV2 with TRBJ1-1, with 7 bases fitting TRBD1. In germline, CDR1 is SNHLY, CDR2 FYNNEI. The CDR3 length is 16 residues. This CDR3 reads CASSGVVGRGFAEALF. DNA of the CDR3: TGTGCCAGCAGCGGAGTTGTTGGCAGGGGGTTCGCTGAAGCTCTCTTT.

At least ten counts were recorded for this clonotype. The chain joins TRBV7-2 to TRBJ2-1; 8 bases line up with TRBD2. CDR3 length: 12 amino acids. Germline CDR1 is SGHTA and CDR2 is FQGNSA. V shed 3 bases and J 16 bases; nucleotides not matched to a gene: 8. The DNA of the CDR3 is TGTGCCAGCAGCTTCTCCGCGCGGGAGGCCTTCTTC. This sequence encodes CASSFSAREAFF. Using reference TRBV7-2 and TRBJ2-1 for the parts outside the CDR3, the full variable domain is GAGVSQSPSNKVTEKGKDVELRCDPISGHTALYWYRQSLGQGLEFLIYFQGNSAPDKSGLPSDRFSAERTGGSVSTLTIQRTQQEDSAVYLCASSFSAREAFFGPGTRLTVL.

This chain joins TRBV4-1 and TRBJ2-5; D is possibly TRBD1 (6 bases). This CDR3 is 16 amino acids long. Germline CDR1 reads MGHRA; CDR2 reads YSYEKL. V was trimmed by 1 base and J by 5 bases, leaving 17 bases between them. The CDR3 DNA is TGCGCCAGCAGCCAAGGGCAGGGGAGTTTCCGGGAGACCCAGTACTTC. As protein: CASSQGQGSFRETQYF.